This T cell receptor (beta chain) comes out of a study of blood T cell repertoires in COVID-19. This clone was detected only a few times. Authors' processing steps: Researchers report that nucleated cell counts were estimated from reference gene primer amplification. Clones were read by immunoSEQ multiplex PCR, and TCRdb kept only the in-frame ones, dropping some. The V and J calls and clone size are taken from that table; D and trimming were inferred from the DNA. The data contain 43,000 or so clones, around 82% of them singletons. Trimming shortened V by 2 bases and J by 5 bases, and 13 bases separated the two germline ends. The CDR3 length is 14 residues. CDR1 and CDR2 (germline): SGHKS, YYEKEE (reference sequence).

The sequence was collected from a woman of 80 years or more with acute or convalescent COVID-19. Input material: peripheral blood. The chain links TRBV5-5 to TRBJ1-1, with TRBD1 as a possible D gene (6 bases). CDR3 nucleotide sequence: TGTGCCAGCAGCTTTTCAGGGGTGGCGACTGAAGCTTTCTTT. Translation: CASSFSGVATEAFF.